The 26 T cell receptor beta chains listed next were all sequenced from one sample in a study of blood T cell dynamics during melanoma immunotherapy. Time point noted: pre-treatment baseline. Sequencing was performed with immunoSEQ multiplex PCR; in TCRdb, only in-frame clones are kept and a portion is missing. The sample holds around 12,000 clones; about 88% are singletons and the top ten take about 9.4%. Sequences were derived from blood, sampled from a patient treated with checkpoint blockade. The source is a human donor with melanoma.

This clone was picked up a small number of times. The V and J genes are TRBV6-5 and TRBJ1-3; D gene ambiguous. CDR3 length: 14 residues. Trimming shortened V by 5 bases and J by 0 bases, and 8 bases separated the two germline ends. The V gene's germline CDR1 is MNHEY and CDR2 SVGAGI. In DNA form, the CDR3 reads TGTGCCAGCAGTCCAAGCAGCTCTGGAAACACCATATATTTT. Protein product: CASSPSSSGNTIYF.

This chain connects TRBV5-1 to TRBJ2-7, with 9 nucleotides matching TRBD1. Unmatched junction bases numbered 7, after V lost 0 bases and J lost 6 bases. There are 15 residues in the CDR3. The germline gives CDR1 SGHRS, CDR2 YFSETQ. The CDR3, as DNA: TGCGCCAGCAGCTTGGGGGACAGGGCGGCCTCCGAGCAGTACTTC. Its translation is CASSLGDRAASEQYF.

This chain links TRBV5-4 with TRBJ1-4; D perhaps matches TRBD1 (6 bases). The CDR3 is 14 amino acids. Germline assignment: CDR1 SGHNT and CDR2 YYREEE (reference sequence). Trimming removed 0 bases from V and 6 bases from J, with 9 bases in between. CDR3 nucleotides: TGTGCCAGCAGCTTGGGTAGGGGGGATGAAAAACTGTTTTTT. Its protein product is CASSLGRGDEKLFF.

V usage is TRBV5-1 and J usage is TRBJ2-2, with TRBD2 identical over 7 bases. Germline values: CDR1 SGHRS, CDR2 YFSETQ. V lost 1 base and J lost 1; bases outside the gene matches: 4. The CDR3 spans 16 residues. The CDR3 loop is CASSLTLAGNTGELFF. The CDR3 nucleotides are TGCGCCAGCAGCTTGACCTTAGCGGGGAACACCGGGGAGCTGTTTTTT. The variable domain in full, completed from reference TRBV5-1 and TRBJ2-2, reads KAGVTQTPRYLIKTRGQQVTLSCSPISGHRSVSWYQQTPGQGLQFLFEYFSETQRNKGNFPGRFSGRQFSNSRSEMNVSTLELGDSALYLCASSLTLAGNTGELFFGEGSRLTVL.

The CDR3 sequence is CASSLAVTRTYNEQFF. Written as DNA, the CDR3 is TGTGCCAGCAGCCTTGCGGTTACTAGGACCTACAATGAGCAGTTCTTC. The chain has TRBV7-6 and TRBJ2-1; weak D call: TRBD2 (5 bases). Germline V lookup: CDR1 SGHVS, CDR2 FNYEAQ. Trimming left V 5 bases short and J 2 bases short, with 16 bases between. The CDR3 runs 16 residues.

This sequence joins TRBV6-1 and TRBJ2-3; 7 nucleotides agree with TRBD2. From germline, CDR1 is MNHNS and CDR2 SASEGT. The ends lost 4 bases at V and 6 bases at J; junction bases unmatched: 10. The CDR3 is 15 amino acids. The CDR3 reads CASSGWTSSTDTQYF. The CDR3, as DNA: TGTGCCAGCAGTGGGTGGACTAGTTCTACGGATACGCAGTATTTT.

This chain joins TRBV9 and TRBJ2-7, with TRBD2 identical over 8 bases. The CDR3 has 16 amino acids. V shed 0 bases and J 2 bases; nucleotides not matched to a gene: 7. Germline CDR1 SGDLS, CDR2 YYNGEE. CDR3 sequence: CASSVAAGGGPYEQYF. CDR3 DNA sequence: TGTGCCAGCAGCGTAGCCGCCGGGGGGGGACCCTACGAGCAGTACTTC.

Only a few counts were recorded for this clone. CDR3 bases: TGCGCCAGCAGCGAACGGGGTGGGTTAAGCTACGAGCAGTACTTC. Its protein product is CASSERGGLSYEQYF. This rearrangement joins TRBV10-1 to TRBJ2-7; D might be TRBD2 (5 bases). CDR3 length: 15 amino acids. The germline V gene encodes CDR1 WNHNN and CDR2 SYGVQD (reference sequence). Trimming took 6 bases from V and 3 from J, leaving 18 bases between them.

The chain links TRBV18 to TRBJ1-2; 9 bases align to TRBD1. V lost 4 bases to trimming and J lost 4 bases; unmatched junction nucleotides: 13. This CDR3 has 17 amino acids. CDR1 is KGHSH and CDR2 is LQKENI in the germline V gene. The CDR3 DNA follows: TGTGCCAGCTCACTCGGTCCCGGGACAGGGACTTTCTATGGCTACACCTTC. It encodes CASSLGPGTGTFYGYTF.

In its sample, this clone ranks as medium-sized. The genes are TRBV4-3 and TRBJ2-1; TRBD2 agrees at 9 bases. Germline V gene data show CDR1 as LGHNA and CDR2 as YSLEER. V dropped 0 bases and J dropped 5; count of bases not matched to a gene: 2. CDR3 size: 15 residues. This CDR3 is CASSQDSSGDNEQFF. CDR3 coding DNA: TGCGCCAGCAGCCAAGACTCTAGCGGGGACAATGAGCAGTTCTTC.

This chain connects TRBV7-2 to TRBJ2-7; the D gene is possibly TRBD2 (5 bases). CDR3 length: 18 amino acids. The V end was cut by 1 base, the J end by 0 bases, with 19 bases between. Germline-derived CDR1 and CDR2 are SGHTA and FQGNSA. The CDR3 here is CASSLGLSSGFSSYEQYF. The CDR3 region has the DNA TGTGCCAGCAGCTTAGGGTTATCGAGCGGATTCAGCTCCTACGAGCAGTACTTC.

This chain links TRBV4-2 with TRBJ2-1; D uncertain. Germline V gene lookup returns CDR1 LGHNA and CDR2 YNFKEQ. This CDR3 is 14 amino acids long. V was clipped by 0 bases and J by 10 bases, with 13 bases between them. The CDR3 loop reads CASSQENGFGEQFF. CDR3 nucleotides: TGTGCCAGCAGCCAAGAAAATGGGTTCGGGGAGCAGTTCTTC.

The chain joins TRBV7-3 to TRBJ1-2; the D is unclear. CDR1 is SGHTA and CDR2 is FQGTGA in the germline V gene. V dropped 2 bases and J dropped 1 base, with 17 bases sitting between them. The CDR3 is made up of 17 amino acids. CDR3 nucleotides: TGTGCCAGCAGCTTAGAGCCGGCGGCGGCAAATAACTATGGCTACACCTTC. Its translation: CASSLEPAAANNYGYTF.

The rearrangement links TRBV5-8 to TRBJ1-1; tentative D call: TRBD1 (5 bases). Per the germline V gene, CDR1 is SGHTS and CDR2 is YDEGEE. V was shortened by 3 bases and J by 5 bases, with 14 bases between the two germline ends. The CDR3 loop spans 14 amino acids. CDR3 nucleotides: TGTGCCAGCAGCTCGTGGAGGGGAGGAACTGAAGCTTTCTTT. This encodes CASSSWRGGTEAFF.

Here the CDR3 DNA reads TGCGCCAGCAGCCCGGCGTTCGAGACCCAGTACTTC. Translated, it gives CASSPAFETQYF. The V call is TRBV5-1, the J call TRBJ2-5; D remains unclear. The germline gives CDR1 SGHRS, CDR2 YFSETQ. V lost 4 bases, J lost 5 bases, and 9 bases lay in between. CDR3 length equals 12 residues. The entire variable domain, with the rest obtained from reference TRBV5-1 and TRBJ2-5, is as follows: KAGVTQTPRYLIKTRGQQVTLSCSPISGHRSVSWYQQTPGQGLQFLFEYFSETQRNKGNFPGRFSGRQFSNSRSEMNVSTLELGDSALYLCASSPAFETQYFGPGTRLLVL.

V usage is TRBV18 and J usage is TRBJ1-1, with 8 bases that match TRBD1. V dropped 3 bases and J dropped 5; count of bases not matched to a gene: 8. Germline-derived CDR1 and CDR2 are KGHSH and LQKENI. CDR3 length: 15 residues. This CDR3 reads CASSPPRQGATEAFF. The CDR3 region has the DNA TGTGCCAGCTCACCTCCCCGCCAGGGGGCTACTGAAGCTTTCTTT. Full variable domain (outside the CDR3, taken from reference TRBV18 and TRBJ1-1): NAGVMQNPRHLVRRRGQEARLRCSPMKGHSHVYWYRQLPEEGLKFMVYLQKENIIDESGMPKERFSAEFPKEGPSILRIQQVVRGDSAAYFCASSPPRQGATEAFFGQGTRLTVV.

V gene TRBV6-6 combines with J gene TRBJ2-7; TRBD1 aligns across 8 bases. The ends lost 3 bases at V and 7 bases at J; junction bases unmatched: 11. The CDR3 sequence is 15 residues long. Germline V gene data show CDR1 as MNHNY and CDR2 as SVGAGI (reference sequence). CDR3 nucleotide sequence: TGTGCCAGCAGTTATTACGGACAGGGTTCCGGGGAGCAGTACTTC. Its translation: CASSYYGQGSGEQYF.

This clone was seen more than once but under ten times. The chain has TRBV9 and TRBJ1-1; 8 bases match TRBD1. Germline V gives CDR1 SGDLS, CDR2 YYNGEE. This CDR3 spans 16 amino acids. Trimming removed 4 bases from V and 1 base from J; junction bases left unmatched: 9. The chain's CDR3 is CASSPRTGSENTEAFF. The CDR3 coding sequence is TGTGCCAGCAGCCCACGGACAGGGTCGGAGAACACTGAAGCTTTCTTT.

The rearrangement links TRBV5-1 to TRBJ1-1; D unclear. The ends were cut back, 0 bases at V and 0 bases at J, with 12 bases in the middle. Per the germline V gene, CDR1 is SGHRS and CDR2 is YFSETQ. This CDR3 region has 16 residues. The CDR3 reads CASSLVADTMNTEAFF. The CDR3, as DNA: TGCGCCAGCAGCTTGGTGGCAGACACTATGAACACTGAAGCTTTCTTT.

The rearrangement uses TRBV6-5 and TRBJ1-3, with D unresolved. V was clipped by 7 bases and J by 3 bases, with 10 bases between them. Germline-derived CDR1 and CDR2 are MNHEY and SVGAGI. The CDR3 spans 13 residues. The CDR3 loop is CASIPNYGNTIYF. CDR3 in DNA: TGTGCCAGCATCCCGAATTATGGAAACACCATATATTTT.

The rearrangement joins TRBV6-1 to TRBJ1-4; no reliable D call. The CDR3 runs to 16 residues. V dropped 4 bases and J dropped 6 bases, with 18 bases sitting between them. CDR1 MNHNS and CDR2 SASEGT come from the germline V gene. CDR3 region: CASSARGRDPYEKLFF. Here the CDR3 DNA reads TGTGCCAGCAGTGCCAGAGGACGGGATCCCTATGAAAAACTGTTTTTT.

The rearrangement links TRBV21-1 to TRBJ2-2; no check of the table's D call, TRBD2, against the DNA was made. TRBV21-1 is given as a pseudogene. This CDR3 spans 19 amino acids. The DNA for the CDR3 is TGTGCCAGCAGCAACTCGAGGCGGCGACTAGCGGGTCTCACCGGGGAGCTGTTTTTT. Its protein is CASSNSRRRLAGLTGELFF.

V usage is TRBV11-2 and J usage is TRBJ2-2; D uncertain. Germline CDR1 is SGHAT and CDR2 is FQNNGV. V was cut by 4 bases and J by 5 bases, with 8 bases left in between. This CDR3 contains 13 residues. The CDR3: CASSSAPTGELFF. In DNA form, the CDR3 reads TGTGCCAGCAGCTCCGCCCCGACCGGGGAGCTGTTTTTT.

The chain carries TRBV10-3 and TRBJ2-3; 8 bases fit TRBD1. Trimming removed 6 bases from V and 0 bases from J; junction bases left unmatched: 8. This CDR3 region has 16 residues. Germline CDR1 ENHRY, CDR2 SYGVKD. This chain's CDR3 is CAISQTGAGSTDTQYF. The CDR3 nucleotides are TGTGCCATCAGCCAGACAGGGGCCGGTAGCACAGATACGCAGTATTTT.

The chain combines TRBV6-6 with TRBJ2-5, with TRBD2 as a possible D gene (7 bases). CDR1 MNHNY and CDR2 SVGAGI come from the germline V gene (reference sequence). Trimming left V 10 bases short and J 4 bases short, with 16 bases between. CDR3 size: 13 residues. CDR3 coding DNA: TGTGCCACTTCAACGGGGGGCCGAGAGACCCAGTACTTC. As protein: CATSTGGRETQYF.

This chain links TRBV14 with TRBJ2-1; 8 bases match TRBD2. V gave up 3 bases and J gave up 12 bases; unmatched junction bases: 13. Germline V gene sequence: CDR1 SGHDN, CDR2 FVKESK. The CDR3 covers 15 residues. CDR3 bases: TGTGCCAGCAGCCAGGCCCTTAGCGGGATGGGTGGGCAGTTCTTC. It encodes CASSQALSGMGGQFF.